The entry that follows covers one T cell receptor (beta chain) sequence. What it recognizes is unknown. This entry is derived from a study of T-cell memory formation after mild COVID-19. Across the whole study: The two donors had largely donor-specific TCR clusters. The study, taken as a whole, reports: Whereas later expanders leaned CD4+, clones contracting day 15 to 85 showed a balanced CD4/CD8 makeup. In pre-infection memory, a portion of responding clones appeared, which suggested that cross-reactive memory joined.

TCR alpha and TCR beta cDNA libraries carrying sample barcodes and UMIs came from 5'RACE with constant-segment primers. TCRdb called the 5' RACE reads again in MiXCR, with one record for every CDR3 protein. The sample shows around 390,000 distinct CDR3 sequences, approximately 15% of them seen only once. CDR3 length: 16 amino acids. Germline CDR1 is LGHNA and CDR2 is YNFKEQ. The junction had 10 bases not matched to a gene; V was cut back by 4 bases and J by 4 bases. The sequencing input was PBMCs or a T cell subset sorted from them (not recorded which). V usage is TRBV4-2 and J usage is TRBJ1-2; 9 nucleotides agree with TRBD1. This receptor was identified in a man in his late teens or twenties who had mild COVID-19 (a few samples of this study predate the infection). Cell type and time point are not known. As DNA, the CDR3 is TGTGCCAGCAGCCGACTCGAGACAGGGGGGGCCTATGGCTACACCTTC. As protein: CASSRLETGGAYGYTF.